The 5 T cell receptor beta chains presented below share a single source sample, sequenced in a study of vaccination and CD4 T cells after COVID-19. The Oncomine TCR Beta short-read assay generated sequence data from the DNA of cultured CD4+ T cells. TCRdb called the PCR reads again in MiXCR, with one record for every CDR3 protein. Seen here are 14,000 to 15,000 distinct CDR3 sequences, about 46% observed once, and the top ten hold 11% to 15%. The treatment is: approximately 9-day PBMC culture with coronavirus spike peptide pools or control peptides (ViraFEST assay). No antigens are known for them. The sample consisted of CD4+ T cells from blood, cultured in vitro. The source of these receptors is a human donor who had recovered from COVID-19.

The chain combines TRBV6-2 or TRBV6-3 with TRBJ1-1; D gene ambiguous. V was pared by 5 bases and J by 2 bases, with 12 bases between. The CDR3 consists of 14 residues. Germline V gives CDR1 MNHEY, CDR2 SVGEGT. The CDR3 sequence is CASSPRWENTEAFF. The CDR3 DNA reads TGTGCCAGCAGTCCCAGGTGGGAAAACACTGAAGCTTTCTTT.

V gene TRBV5-8 combines with J gene TRBJ2-1; 11 nucleotides line up with TRBD2. Germline CDR1 is SGHTS and CDR2 is YDEGEE. Losses at the gene ends were 0 bases for V and 7 bases for J; bases not matched to a gene: 3. The CDR3 runs 15 residues. The chain's CDR3 is CASSLGLAGYNEQFF. The CDR3 DNA reads as TGTGCCAGCAGCTTGGGACTAGCGGGATATAATGAGCAGTTCTTC. Variable domain in full (rest from reference TRBV5-8 and TRBJ2-1): EAGVTQSPTHLIKTRGQQATLRCSPISGHTSVYWYQQALGLGLQFLLWYDEGEERNRGNFPPRFSGRQFPNYSSELNVNALELEDSALYLCASSLGLAGYNEQFFGPGTRLTVL.

This clonotype has just a few counts. This rearrangement joins TRBV24-1 to TRBJ2-3; D is undetermined. Germline lookup yields CDR1 KGHDR and CDR2 SFDVKD. The CDR3 length is 15 residues. The V end was cut by 9 bases, the J end by 6 bases, with 21 bases between. The CDR3 spells CATAPATISRDTQYF. For the CDR3, the DNA is TGTGCCACCGCCCCGGCTACAATATCTCGGGATACGCAGTATTTT.

This chain joins TRBV2 and TRBJ2-5; unclear D gene. Germline values: CDR1 SNHLY, CDR2 FYNNEI. The length of the CDR3 is 12 residues. The V end lost 2 bases, the J end lost 5 bases, and 6 bases lay between the germline ends. CDR3 DNA sequence: TGTGCCAGCAGTGAACTGGAGGAGACCCAGTACTTC. Its translation is CASSELEETQYF.

The genes are TRBV6-5 and TRBJ1-6; no firm D call. The CDR3 is 12 residues long. Germline CDR1 and CDR2: MNHEY and SVGAGI. Trimming took off 3 bases at V and 8 bases at J, with 5 bases between the two ends. The CDR3 DNA is TGTGCCAGCAGTTATAGAGATTCACCCCTCCACTTT. Its translation: CASSYRDSPLHF.